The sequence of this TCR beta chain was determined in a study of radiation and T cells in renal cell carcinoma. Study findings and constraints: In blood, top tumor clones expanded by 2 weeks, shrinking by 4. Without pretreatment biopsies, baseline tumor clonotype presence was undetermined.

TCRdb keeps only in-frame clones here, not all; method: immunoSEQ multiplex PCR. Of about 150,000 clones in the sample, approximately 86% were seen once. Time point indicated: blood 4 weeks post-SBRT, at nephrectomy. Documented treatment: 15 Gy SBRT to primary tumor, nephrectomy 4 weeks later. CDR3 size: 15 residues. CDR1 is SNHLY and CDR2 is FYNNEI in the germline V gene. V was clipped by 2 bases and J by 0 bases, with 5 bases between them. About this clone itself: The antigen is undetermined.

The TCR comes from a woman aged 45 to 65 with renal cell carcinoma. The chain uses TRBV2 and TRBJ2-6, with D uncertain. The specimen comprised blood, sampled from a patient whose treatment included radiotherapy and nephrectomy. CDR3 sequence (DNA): TGTGCCAGCAGTGAAAACCACTCTGGGGCCAACGTCCTGACTTTC. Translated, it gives CASSENHSGANVLTF.